Sequencing of this T cell receptor (beta chain) was carried out in a study of OX40 agonist ivuxolimab in advanced cancers. The wider study: Hepatocellular carcinoma, melanoma, renal cell or head and neck cancer was diagnosed in the dose-escalation patients. Therapy given before enrollment (anti-PD-1, anti-PD-L1 or anti-CTLA-4) was allowed, and over 35% had some.

The table came from immunoSEQ multiplex PCR; TCRdb's copy has only in-frame clones and leaves some out. The sample has tens of thousands of clones; around 86% are singletons. CDR3 length: 15 amino acids. The germline V and J ends were trimmed by 6 bases and 5 bases, with 20 bases remaining between them. Germline V CDR1 and CDR2: SGHVS, FNYEAQ. The chain employs TRBV7-6 and TRBJ2-7, with D tentatively TRBD2 (5 bases). The origin of this receptor is an adult with an advanced solid tumor such as melanoma, head and neck, liver or kidney cancer. Specimen: CD4+ or CD8+ T cells sorted from blood, collected in a trial of the OX40 agonist ivuxolimab. CDR3 sequence: CASSPLVGVGNEQYF. The CDR3 DNA reads TGTGCCAGCAGTCCGCTGGTGGGAGTCGGAAACGAGCAGTACTTC.